Below are 29 T cell receptor beta chains sequenced from a single sample in a study of CD8 T cells in Susac syndrome. Random hexamers primed reverse transcription of roughly 0.45 to 1 ug RNA. TCRdb analysed the immunoSEQ multiplex PCR reads with MiXCR anew, one entry per CDR3 protein. The repertoire has approximately 200,000 distinct CDR3 sequences, nearly 95% of them found once; the top ten carry 0.093%. Sequenced material: CD4+ T cells from PBMCs. These receptors were obtained from a human donor with multiple sclerosis.

The chain combines TRBV7-2 with TRBJ2-3; D ambiguous. From germline, CDR1 is SGHTA and CDR2 FQGNSA. The CDR3 contains 16 residues. Deletions cut 5 bases from V and 0 bases from J, with 15 bases between. The CDR3 DNA reads TGTGCCAGCAGCCGAAACCCCCCATCTAGCACAGATACGCAGTATTTT. Amino acids: CASSRNPPSSTDTQYF.

The chain couples TRBV20-1 to TRBJ1-5, with 11 bases matching TRBD1. The V segment lost 5 bases and the J segment 7 bases; nucleotides outside the gene matches: 4. Germline V gene data show CDR1 as DFQATT and CDR2 as SNEGSKA (reference sequence). The CDR3 is 13 residues long. CDR3 coding DNA: TGCAGTGCTGAGGACAGGGGGCGGCAGCCCCAGCATTTT. Its translation is CSAEDRGRQPQHF.

This chain links TRBV9 with TRBJ2-5, with a possible D match to TRBD2 (6 bases). The CDR3 has 13 amino acids. Germline values: CDR1 SGDLS, CDR2 YYNGEE. The V end was cut by 2 bases, the J end by 7 bases, with 12 bases between. CDR3 coding DNA: TGTGCCAGCAGCGTTAGGACTACGGGGACCCAGTACTTC. Translation: CASSVRTTGTQYF.

This chain uses TRBV19 with TRBJ2-5; 9 nucleotides align to TRBD1. Trimming removed 5 bases from V and 5 bases from J; junction bases left unmatched: 6. The germline gives CDR1 LNHDA, CDR2 SQIVND (reference sequence). The CDR3 length is 14 residues. In DNA, the CDR3 is TGTGCCAGTAGTCGGACAGGGGCGACTGAGACCCAGTACTTC. Translating gives CASSRTGATETQYF.

This chain links TRBV2 with TRBJ1-1; D is unresolved. Trimming removed 6 bases at V and 7 bases at J, with 9 bases between. The CDR3 covers 11 residues. Germline V gene data show CDR1 as SNHLY and CDR2 as FYNNEI. As DNA, the CDR3 is TGTGCCAGCAGCCAAGGATTTGAAGCTTTCTTT. Protein product: CASSQGFEAFF. The full variable domain, in which reference TRBV2 and TRBJ1-1 provide the parts outside the CDR3, is EPEVTQTPSHQVTQMGQEVILRCVPISNHLYFYWYRQILGQKVEFLVSFYNNEISEKSEIFDDQFSVERPDGSNFTLKIRSTKLEDSAMYFCASSQGFEAFFGQGTRLTVV.

This rearrangement joins TRBV7-2 to TRBJ2-7, with 11 bases identical to TRBD2. V gave up 5 bases and J gave up 0 bases; unmatched junction bases: 3. In germline, CDR1 is SGHTA, CDR2 FQGNSA. The CDR3 spans 15 residues. The CDR3 DNA reads TGTGCCAGCAGCGGGGGACTAGCGGACTCCTACGAGCAGTACTTC. It yields the protein CASSGGLADSYEQYF. Complete variable domain (other parts from reference TRBV7-2 and TRBJ2-7): GAGVSQSPSNKVTEKGKDVELRCDPISGHTALYWYRQSLGQGLEFLIYFQGNSAPDKSGLPSDRFSAERTGGSVSTLTIQRTQQEDSAVYLCASSGGLADSYEQYFGPGTRLTVT.

This chain connects TRBV7-9 to TRBJ1-2, with D perhaps matching TRBD1 (6 bases). This CDR3 is built from 12 residues. Trimming pared 5 bases from V and 5 bases from J, leaving 9 bases between. The germline V gene has CDR1 SEHNR and CDR2 FQNEAQ (reference sequence). CDR3 protein: CASSPGEYGYTF. The DNA of the CDR3 is TGTGCCAGCAGCCCAGGGGAGTATGGCTACACCTTC.

This clonotype appeared once. The rearrangement uses TRBV5-1 and TRBJ1-4, with D maybe TRBD1 (5 bases). V lost 3 bases and J 1 base, leaving 19 bases between the germline ends. The germline V gene encodes CDR1 SGHRS and CDR2 YFSETQ. The CDR3 has 18 residues. CDR3 DNA: TGCGCCAGCAGCTCCCTTTGGGGGGACGGTTTAACTAATGAAAAACTGTTTTTT. It is translated as CASSSLWGDGLTNEKLFF.

This rearrangement joins TRBV29-1 to TRBJ1-1; D is unresolved. The CDR3 loop spans 14 amino acids. In germline, CDR1 is SQVTM, CDR2 ANQGSEA. The germline V and J ends were trimmed by 1 base and 0 bases, with 9 bases remaining between them. The CDR3 bases are TGCAGCGTTGAAGTCTGGGCCGTGAACACTGAAGCTTTCTTT. Residues: CSVEVWAVNTEAFF.

The chain employs TRBV5-1 and TRBJ2-5, with TRBD2 as a possible D gene (6 bases). The CDR3 totals 14 residues. The germline CDR1 and CDR2 sequences are SGHRS and YFSETQ. With 0 bases removed from V and 4 bases from J, the gap between germline ends came to 10 bases. In DNA, the CDR3 is TGCGCCAGCAGCTTGGGGCTAGCGATAGAGACCCAGTACTTC. Translating gives CASSLGLAIETQYF.

The chain joins TRBV24-1 to TRBJ2-1; possibly TRBD2 for D (7 bases). V was pared by 7 bases and J by 0 bases, with 15 bases between. This CDR3 region has 16 residues. Germline V gives CDR1 KGHDR, CDR2 SFDVKD. The CDR3 region has the DNA TGTGCCACCAGGGGAGGGGGGGTAAGCTCCTACAATGAGCAGTTCTTC. It yields the protein CATRGGGVSSYNEQFF.

V gene TRBV12-3 or TRBV12-4 combines with J gene TRBJ2-7; no definite D call. The CDR3 spans 12 residues. V was pared by 6 bases and J by 6 bases, with 12 bases between. In DNA, the CDR3 is TGTGCCAGCAGCCCCTTGGGTGTCGAGCAGTACTTC. Protein sequence: CASSPLGVEQYF.

A single count supports this clonotype. The V gene is TRBV20-1, the J gene TRBJ2-1; 8 bases map to TRBD2. This CDR3 comprises 13 residues. V was pared by 2 bases and J by 6 bases, with 3 bases of the junction left unmatched. CDR1 and CDR2 from the germline V gene are DFQATT and SNEGSKA (reference sequence). The CDR3 spells CSARLAGSNEQFF. CDR3 bases: TGCAGTGCTAGATTAGCGGGGTCCAATGAGCAGTTCTTC.

The chain carries TRBV24-1 and TRBJ2-7; unclear D gene. V lost 4 bases and J 2 bases, leaving 17 bases between the germline ends. Germline V gene sequence: CDR1 KGHDR, CDR2 SFDVKD. The CDR3 loop spans 16 amino acids. Written as DNA, the CDR3 is TGTGCCACCAGTGACCAGGATGCCGCGAGCCCCTACGAGCAGTACTTC. It is translated as CATSDQDAASPYEQYF.

Only one count was recorded for this clonotype. The V gene is TRBV2, the J gene TRBJ1-2, with TRBD1 matching 7 bases. In germline, CDR1 is SNHLY, CDR2 FYNNEI. CDR3 length: 15 amino acids. Germline trimming cut 6 bases from V and 6 bases from J; bases unmatched to any gene: 13. CDR3 bases: TGTGCCAGCAGCCGGGACAGCACTCGGGACGATGGCTACACCTTC. It yields the protein CASSRDSTRDDGYTF.

This chain links TRBV5-1 with TRBJ1-2; D unclear. This CDR3 comprises 14 residues. Trimming shortened V by 0 bases and J by 7 bases, and 13 bases separated the two germline ends. In germline, CDR1 is SGHRS, CDR2 YFSETQ. In nucleotides, the CDR3 is TGCGCCAGCAGCTTGGGGTGGGTACAGAGTGGCTACACCTTC. This sequence encodes CASSLGWVQSGYTF.

The CDR3 region is CSASRGLDGYTF. Written as DNA, the CDR3 is TGCAGTGCTTCGCGGGGGCTCGATGGCTACACCTTC. The V call is TRBV20-1, the J call TRBJ1-2; tentatively, D is TRBD1 (6 bases). The CDR3 length is 12 residues. Germline V gene data show CDR1 as DFQATT and CDR2 as SNEGSKA (reference sequence). Trimming took 5 bases from V and 6 from J, leaving 13 bases between them.

This clonotype was observed a single time. V and J are TRBV30 and TRBJ2-1; 10 bases fit TRBD2. Germline V CDR1 and CDR2: GTSNPN, SVGIG (reference sequence). The CDR3 length is 13 residues. V gave up 4 bases and J gave up 8 bases; unmatched junction bases: 5. CDR3 loop: CAWNSGRSDEQFF. In DNA form, the CDR3 reads TGTGCCTGGAATAGCGGGAGGAGCGATGAGCAGTTCTTC.

The V and J genes are TRBV4-1 and TRBJ2-1; the match to TRBD2 covers 11 bases. V shed 3 bases, J shed 10 bases, and the junction held 8 bases outside the gene matches. The CDR3 is 15 residues long. Per the germline V gene, CDR1 is MGHRA and CDR2 is YSYEKL. The CDR3, as DNA: TGCGCCAGCAGCCAGCCACTAGCGGGGGCGGGAGAGCAGTTCTTC. It specifies CASSQPLAGAGEQFF.

This chain joins TRBV14 and TRBJ2-1, with D possibly matching TRBD2 (6 bases). The CDR3 is 13 residues long. Germline V gene lookup returns CDR1 SGHDN and CDR2 FVKESK. Trimming took off 2 bases at V and 11 bases at J, with 13 bases between the two ends. CDR3 sequence (DNA): TGTGCCAGCAGCCAACGCATGGGGACTCAGCAGTTCTTC. It codes for CASSQRMGTQQFF.

The CDR3 coding sequence is TGCAGCGTTGAATCGGCGGGGGGGCGAGATACGCAGTATTTT. Translation gives CSVESAGGRDTQYF. V is TRBV29-1 and J is TRBJ2-3; the match to TRBD2 covers 9 bases. The CDR3 is 14 residues long. Unmatched junction bases numbered 5, after V lost 2 bases and J lost 5 bases. Germline V gene lookup returns CDR1 SQVTM and CDR2 ANQGSEA.

The V gene is TRBV7-3, the J gene TRBJ2-1; 9 nucleotides match TRBD2. The CDR3 is made up of 15 amino acids. After removal of 5 bases from V and 4 bases from J, the junction contained 6 bases not matched to a gene. Germline lookup yields CDR1 SGHTA and CDR2 FQGTGA. The CDR3 sequence is CASSPSAGGYNEQFF. The CDR3 region has the DNA TGTGCCAGCAGCCCGTCGGCGGGGGGGTACAATGAGCAGTTCTTC. Using reference TRBV7-3 and TRBJ2-1 for the parts outside the CDR3, the full variable domain is GAGVSQTPSNKVTEKGKYVELRCDPISGHTALYWYRQSLGQGPEFLIYFQGTGAADDSGLPNDRFFAVRPEGSVSTLKIQRTERGDSAVYLCASSPSAGGYNEQFFGPGTRLTVL.

This clonotype was seen a few times. V gene TRBV30 combines with J gene TRBJ2-7; possibly TRBD1 for D (6 bases). In germline, CDR1 is GTSNPN, CDR2 SVGIG (reference sequence). This CDR3 comprises 12 residues. Between the trimmed V and J ends, which lost 2 bases and 3 bases, there was a span of 8 bases. The CDR3 DNA reads TGTGCCTGGAGTCCACAGGGCTACGAGCAGTACTTC. This gives the protein CAWSPQGYEQYF.

In nucleotides, the CDR3 is TGTGCCAGCAGCCAAGATGGCGTGGGGAAGCAGTTCTTC. As protein: CASSQDGVGKQFF. The rearrangement uses TRBV3-1 and TRBJ2-1; D gene ambiguous. Trimming took 0 bases from V and 11 from J, leaving 11 bases between them. CDR1 and CDR2 (germline): LGHDT, YNNKEL (reference sequence). CDR3 size: 13 residues.

This clonotype has just one count. The chain has TRBV10-2 and TRBJ2-1; 10 positions match TRBD2. The germline CDR1 and CDR2 sequences are WSHSY and SAAADI. Trimming cost V 2 bases and J 9 bases; bases outside gene matches: 7. The CDR3 extends over 15 amino acids. The CDR3 DNA reads as TGCGCCAGCAGTGAGCAAGCGGGAGGGCCGGGTGAGCAGTTCTTC. It codes for CASSEQAGGPGEQFF.

The J gene is TRBJ1-2, the V gene TRBV6-5; 7 positions agree with TRBD1. Germline values: CDR1 MNHEY, CDR2 SVGAGI. The length of the CDR3 is 15 residues. V shed 2 bases and J 2 bases; nucleotides not matched to a gene: 5. The CDR3 nucleotides are TGTGCCAGCAGTTACCGGACAGGCAGGAACTATGGCTACACCTTC. Encoded protein: CASSYRTGRNYGYTF.

This clonotype is a singleton in its sample. The rearrangement joins TRBV20-1 to TRBJ1-5, with a tentative D call TRBD1 (5 bases). V lost 1 base to trimming and J lost 5 bases, with 15 bases between them. Germline lookup yields CDR1 DFQATT and CDR2 SNEGSKA (reference sequence). This CDR3 is built from 15 residues. CDR3: CSARAPGVGDQPQHF. The CDR3 DNA reads as TGCAGTGCTAGAGCCCCGGGGGTGGGGGATCAGCCCCAGCATTTT.

The V gene is TRBV12-3 or TRBV12-4, the J gene TRBJ1-4; perhaps TRBD1 as D (6 bases). There are 14 residues in the CDR3. Trimming stripped 4 bases from V and 4 bases from J, with 10 bases between. CDR3 nucleotide sequence: TGTGCCAGCAGTTCCGGACAGTTTAATGAAAAACTGTTTTTT. Translated, it gives CASSSGQFNEKLFF.

This rearrangement joins TRBV18 to TRBJ1-5; D is unclear. Germline V gene data show CDR1 as KGHSH and CDR2 as LQKENI. This CDR3 is 14 amino acids long. With 3 bases removed from V and 5 bases from J, the gap between germline ends came to 11 bases. The CDR3 spells CASSPGDGYQPQHF. As DNA, the CDR3 is TGTGCCAGCTCACCGGGAGATGGGTATCAGCCCCAGCATTTT.